This T cell receptor beta chain is drawn from a study of control samples from healthy donors and cancer patients. Germline-derived CDR1 and CDR2 are SEHNR and FQNEAQ (reference sequence). The CDR3 is made up of 15 amino acids. The V gene end was trimmed by 5 bases and the J gene end by 0 bases; junction bases not matched to a gene: 6. Profiled with immunoSEQ multiplex PCR; TCRdb holds only in-frame clones, not every one. Among 150,000 or so clones listed, over 85% were seen once. The gene calls are TRBV7-9 and TRBJ2-7; 8 positions agree with TRBD1. This sequence was found in a man aged 18 to 30 in good health. Sequencing input: blood. The CDR3 is CASSTRDRTSYEQYF. The CDR3 coding sequence is TGTGCCAGCAGCACCCGGGACAGGACCTCCTACGAGCAGTACTTC.